These 9 T cell receptor beta chains were sequenced from one sample in a study of T cells in localized non-small cell lung cancer (dated by TCRdb to the early 2020s). Libraries were made using the immunoSEQ multiplex PCR assay. TCRdb limited this immuneACCESS table to in-frame rearrangements with V and J called. A share of clones is missing; checked studies link under half to unresolved V genes, and the rest is unexplained. A total of around 26,000 clones appear in this sample, about 92% of them only once. Less than 1.1% of the sample comes from the top ten. Sequencing was performed on peripheral blood, taken before any cancer treatment. Receptors originate from a woman aged 35 to 75 with stage I lung adenocarcinoma.

V and J are TRBV28 and TRBJ1-4, with TRBD1 matching 8 bases. The CDR3 contains 14 residues. CDR1 MDHEN and CDR2 SYDVKM come from the germline V gene. The trim removed 5 bases at V and 2 bases at J, leaving 1 base unmatched. CDR3 coding DNA: TGTGCCAGCAGTAGACAGGGGACTAATGAAAAACTGTTTTTT. Residues: CASSRQGTNEKLFF.

The CDR3 sequence is CASSLPRRSSGTTYNEQFF. The DNA for the CDR3 is TGTGCCAGCAGCTTACCACGCAGGAGTAGCGGTACAACCTACAATGAGCAGTTCTTC. The V and J genes are TRBV11-3 and TRBJ2-1; D perhaps matches TRBD2 (6 bases). In germline, CDR1 is SGHNT, CDR2 YENEEA. Trimming removed 2 bases at V and 2 bases at J, with 22 bases between. This CDR3 has 19 amino acids.

The chain couples TRBV21-1 to TRBJ2-1; the table's D call, TRBD2, was not checked against the DNA. TRBV21-1 corresponds to a pseudogene. This CDR3 has 23 residues. The CDR3 region has the DNA TGTGCCAGCAGCAAAGCGGGCGCTAGCGGGGGGCATTTATCCCCTAGCTCCTACAATGAGCAGTTCTTC. It specifies CASSKAGASGGHLSPSSYNEQFF.

The DNA for the CDR3 is TGTGCCAGCAGCGGTGGGGGGGCCACGGATGAGCAGTTCTTC. It codes for CASSGGGATDEQFF. The V call is TRBV9, the J call TRBJ2-1, with D maybe TRBD2 (7 bases). There are 14 residues in the CDR3. Trimming took 3 bases from V and 8 from J, leaving 15 bases between them. CDR1 SGDLS and CDR2 YYNGEE come from the germline V gene.

V and J are TRBV11-2 and TRBJ2-2; no clear D gene. Between the trimmed V and J ends, which lost 3 bases and 3 bases, there was a span of 14 bases. The CDR3 has 16 residues. CDR1 and CDR2 (germline): SGHAT, FQNNGV. The CDR3 bases are TGTGCCAGCAGCTTCAGACGCCCGGTATACACCGGGGAGCTGTTTTTT. Protein: CASSFRRPVYTGELFF. The entire variable domain, with the rest obtained from reference TRBV11-2 and TRBJ2-2, is as follows: EAGVAQSPRYKIIEKRQSVAFWCNPISGHATLYWYQQILGQGPKLLIQFQNNGVVDDSQLPKDRFSAERLKGVDSTLKIQPAKLEDSAVYLCASSFRRPVYTGELFFGEGSRLTVL.

This chain uses TRBV6-4 with TRBJ2-3, with D perhaps matching TRBD2 (7 bases). The CDR3 extends over 16 amino acids. With 0 bases removed from V and 6 bases from J, the gap between germline ends came to 16 bases. CDR1 MRHNA and CDR2 SNTAGT come from the germline V gene. For the CDR3, the DNA is TGTGCCAGCAGTGACTCGACGGGGGGCCAAGCTGATACGCAGTATTTT. Protein sequence: CASSDSTGGQADTQYF.

The rearrangement uses TRBV12-5 and TRBJ1-1, with TRBD1 matching 7 bases. The CDR3 length is 15 residues. Germline CDR1 reads LGHNT; CDR2 reads FRNRAP. Trimming took 0 bases from V and 5 from J; bases not matched to a gene: 6. This CDR3 reads CASGLVMAGGTEAFF. The CDR3 nucleotides are TGTGCTAGTGGTTTGGTAATGGCAGGGGGAACTGAAGCTTTCTTT.

The chain links TRBV30 to TRBJ2-3, with 10 bases fitting TRBD2. After removal of 5 bases from V and 4 bases from J, the junction contained 6 bases not matched to a gene. CDR3 length: 14 residues. Looked up from germline, CDR1 is GTSNPN and CDR2 is SVGIG (reference sequence). CDR3 nucleotide sequence: TGTGCCTGGGGCCTAGCGGGAGAAGCAGATACGCAGTATTTT. It translates to CAWGLAGEADTQYF.

This clone was seen just once. CDR3 in DNA: TGTGCCAGCAGCTTAGGCCCCAGCTCTGGAAACACCATATATTTT. Its protein is CASSLGPSSGNTIYF. V usage is TRBV11-3 and J usage is TRBJ1-3, with D hard to call. CDR3 length: 15 amino acids. Germline CDR1 reads SGHNT; CDR2 reads YENEEA. Trimming removed 1 base from V and 0 bases from J, with 7 bases in between.